Listed below are T cell receptor beta chains from one sample, sequenced in a study of T cells in Graves' hyperthyroidism and ophthalmopathy. MiXCR was run by TCRdb on the multiplex PCR reads, yielding one entry per CDR3 protein. This table holds about 350,000 distinct CDR3 sequences, about 16% found once. The sample consisted of blood. Source of these receptors: a woman aged 60 to 75 with Graves' ophthalmopathy. Each CDR3 is given with its conserved first and last residue. The D gene is left open where the match is weak. Clone size appears in some rows only: once, few, many, or a class for an expanded clone.

d_gene,abundance,v_gene,j_gene,CDR3aa,CDR3nt
NA,few,TRBV7-6,TRBJ2-7,CASSSLGGRPYEQYF,TGTGCCAGCAGCTCGCTGGGGGGACGGCCTTACGAGCAGTACTTC
TRBD2,many,TRBV3-1,TRBJ2-7,CASSQGVGRASYEQYF,TGTGCCAGCAGCCAAGGAGTCGGGAGGGCCTCCTACGAGCAGTACTTC
TRBD2,NA,TRBV7-2,TRBJ2-7,CASSLGLAGAGYEQYF,TGTGCCAGCAGCTTAGGGCTAGCGGGAGCAGGGTACGAGCAGTACTTC
NA,NA,TRBV6-1,TRBJ1-6,CASSEDEGVGNSPLHF,TGTGCCAGCAGTGAAGATGAGGGGGTAGGGAATTCACCCCTCCACTTT
NA,few,TRBV6-1,TRBJ2-5,CASSEGGTIKETQYF,TGTGCCAGCAGTGAAGGCGGGACAATTAAGGAGACCCAGTACTTC
TRBD1,many,TRBV28,TRBJ2-7,CASRPRQGDNEQYF,TGTGCCAGCAGACCGAGACAGGGGGACAACGAGCAGTACTTC
NA,many,TRBV20-1,TRBJ1-6,CSARLGVNSYNSPLHF,TGCAGTGCTAGACTGGGTGTAAACTCCTATAATTCACCCCTCCACTTT
TRBD2,NA,TRBV6-4,TRBJ2-3,CASSDGASGTDTQYF,TGTGCCAGCAGTGACGGGGCTAGCGGGACAGATACGCAGTATTTT
NA,many,TRBV28,TRBJ1-2,CASSLRDGSNGYTF,TGTGCCAGCAGCCTAAGGGACGGATCGAATGGCTACACCTTC
TRBD1,NA,TRBV24-1,TRBJ1-5,CATGQEWEPQHF,TGTGCCACCGGACAGGAGTGGGAGCCCCAGCATTTT
NA,NA,TRBV7-9,TRBJ2-2,CASSYRQRNTGELFF,TGTGCCAGCAGCTACCGACAGAGAAACACCGGGGAGCTGTTTTTT
NA,many,TRBV11-2,TRBJ2-7,CASSDYPPYEQYF,TGTGCCAGCTCGGACTATCCCCCCTACGAGCAGTACTTC
TRBD2,many,TRBV6-1,TRBJ2-3,CASLPGLWSLKDTQYF,TGTGCCAGCCTTCCGGGACTATGGTCCCTTAAAGATACGCAGTATTTT
TRBD2,many,TRBV5-1,TRBJ2-3,CASSALAGVKDTQYF,TGCGCCAGCAGCGCCCTAGCGGGAGTGAAAGATACGCAGTATTTT
TRBD2,many,TRBV12-3/TRBV12-4,TRBJ2-1,CASSKTSGSFEQFF,TGTGCCAGCAGTAAGACTAGCGGGAGTTTTGAGCAGTTCTTC
TRBD2,many,TRBV5-8,TRBJ2-3,CASSSGTSRGADTQYF,TGTGCCAGCAGCTCCGGGACTAGCCGGGGGGCAGATACGCAGTATTTT
TRBD1,many,TRBV28,TRBJ2-3,CASPPGQGYVESTDTQYF,TGTGCCAGCCCTCCGGGACAGGGATATGTTGAGTCGACAGATACGCAGTATTTT
NA,many,TRBV28,TRBJ2-7,CASSLVVDSYEQYF,TGTGCCAGCAGTTTAGTGGTAGACTCCTACGAGCAGTACTTC
NA,many,TRBV24-1,TRBJ2-3,CATSSDGPTDTQYF,TGTGCCACCTCCTCGGACGGCCCCACAGATACGCAGTATTTT
NA,few,TRBV12-3/TRBV12-4,TRBJ2-5,CASSLGQGFVETQHF,TGTGCCAGCAGTTTAGGGCAGGGTTTTGTGGAGACCCAGCACTTC
TRBD1,NA,TRBV5-1,TRBJ1-3,CASSYRDRGSSGNTIYF,TGCGCCAGCAGCTACCGGGACAGGGGGTCCTCTGGAAACACCATATATTTT
NA,many,TRBV5-1,TRBJ2-1,CASSPSREQFF,TGCGCCAGCAGTCCCAGTCGGGAGCAGTTCTTC
TRBD1,NA,TRBV18,TRBJ2-7,CASSPTESGTGGSEQYF,TGTGCCAGCTCACCCACCGAGTCCGGGACAGGGGGGAGCGAGCAGTACTTC
NA,few,TRBV20-1,TRBJ2-2,CSARAGAELGTGELFF,TGCAGTGCTAGAGCAGGAGCGGAGCTGGGCACCGGGGAGCTGTTTTTT
TRBD2,many,TRBV7-2,TRBJ2-7,CASSLIPGEGYEQYF,TGTGCCAGCAGCTTAATCCCTGGGGAGGGCTACGAGCAGTACTTC
TRBD2,NA,TRBV19,TRBJ2-1,CASSIVAGGSSYNEQFF,TGTGCCAGTAGTATAGTAGCGGGAGGGAGCTCCTACAATGAGCAGTTCTTC
NA,many,TRBV11-2,TRBJ2-7,CASSPAGTGSYEQYF,TGTGCCAGCAGCCCAGCGGGGACAGGATCGTACGAGCAGTACTTC
TRBD1,many,TRBV11-2,TRBJ1-3,CASSSGGIGNTIYF,TGTGCCAGCAGCTCAGGGGGCATTGGAAACACCATATATTTT
NA,NA,TRBV11-2,TRBJ2-6,CASSWELGTSGANVLTF,TGTGCCAGCAGCTGGGAACTCGGCACTTCTGGGGCCAACGTCCTGACTTTC
TRBD2,NA,TRBV4-2,TRBJ2-1,CASSHTSGGSYNEQFF,TGTGCCAGCAGCCACACTAGCGGGGGGTCCTACAATGAGCAGTTCTTC
NA,many,TRBV10-3,TRBJ1-4,CAIRGQANEKLFF,TGTGCCATCAGGGGGCAGGCTAATGAAAAACTGTTTTTT
TRBD2,few,TRBV3-1,TRBJ2-1,CASSQDQQRGGDEQFF,TGTGCCAGCAGCCAAGATCAGCAGCGGGGGGGGGATGAGCAGTTCTTC
NA,many,TRBV5-1,TRBJ2-7,CASSLVRGHKGDEQYF,TGCGCCAGCAGCTTGGTCCGGGGACACAAAGGGGACGAGCAGTACTTC
NA,few,TRBV20-1,TRBJ2-1,CSAQNNEQFF,TGCAGTGCCCAAAACAATGAGCAGTTCTTC
TRBD2,many,TRBV20-1,TRBJ2-7,CSARGPSGGAYEQYF,TGCAGTGCTAGAGGCCCCAGCGGGGGAGCCTACGAGCAGTACTTC
TRBD2,NA,TRBV27,TRBJ2-7,CASSPKGLTYYEQYF,TGTGCCAGCAGTCCGAAGGGACTAACTTACTACGAGCAGTACTTC
NA,many,TRBV28,TRBJ1-5,CASSLFLRGQPQHF,TGTGCCAGCAGTTTGTTTCTAAGGGGTCAGCCCCAGCATTTT
TRBD1,many,TRBV10-3,TRBJ1-1,CAIRGTVGKAFF,TGTGCCATCAGAGGGACAGTTGGAAAAGCTTTCTTT